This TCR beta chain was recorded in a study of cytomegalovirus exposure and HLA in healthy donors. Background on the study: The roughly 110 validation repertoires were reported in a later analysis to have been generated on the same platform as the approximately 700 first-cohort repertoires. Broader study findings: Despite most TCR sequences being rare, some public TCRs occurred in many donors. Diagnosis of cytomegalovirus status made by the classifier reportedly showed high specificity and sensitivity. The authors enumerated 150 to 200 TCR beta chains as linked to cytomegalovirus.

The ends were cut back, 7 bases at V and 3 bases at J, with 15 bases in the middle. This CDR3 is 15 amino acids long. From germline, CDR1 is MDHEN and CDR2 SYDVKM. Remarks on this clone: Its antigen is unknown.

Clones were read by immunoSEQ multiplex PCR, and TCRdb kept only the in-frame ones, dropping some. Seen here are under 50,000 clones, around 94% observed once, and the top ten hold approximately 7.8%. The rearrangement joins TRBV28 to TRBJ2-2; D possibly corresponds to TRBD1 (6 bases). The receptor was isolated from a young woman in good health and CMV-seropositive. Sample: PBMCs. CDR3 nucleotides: TGTGCCAGCACCAAACTGGACAGATACACCGGGGAGCTGTTTTTT. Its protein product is CASTKLDRYTGELFF.